This T cell receptor (beta chain) is drawn from a study of CD8 T cells in ankylosing spondylitis. Study findings and constraints: Significant enrichment of disease-linked clones was reported in matched ankylosing spondylitis synovial fluid. Blood of patients with ankylosing spondylitis appeared to be characterized by a TCR beta motif of 8 or 9 highly homologous variants.

CDR1 is SQVTM and CDR2 is ANQGSEA in the germline V gene. The V gene end was trimmed by 1 base and the J gene end by 0 bases; junction bases not matched to a gene: 4. The CDR3 is 15 amino acids. This clonotype has just a few counts. The antigen is unknown. TCR beta libraries were made by quantitative 5'-RACE with molecular barcodes. TCRdb passed the 5' RACE reads through MiXCR, listing each CDR3 protein once. The sample yields about 360,000 distinct CDR3 sequences, approximately 22% seen once. The sequence was obtained from a male donor with ankylosing spondylitis or in good health (not recorded which). The genes are TRBV29-1 and TRBJ2-3; 7 bases map to TRBD2. Sequenced: blood, either unsorted or a sorted T cell fraction (not recorded which). CDR3 sequence reads: CSVEVAGVSTDTQYF. The DNA for the CDR3 is TGCAGCGTTGAAGTGGCGGGGGTTAGCACAGATACGCAGTATTTT.